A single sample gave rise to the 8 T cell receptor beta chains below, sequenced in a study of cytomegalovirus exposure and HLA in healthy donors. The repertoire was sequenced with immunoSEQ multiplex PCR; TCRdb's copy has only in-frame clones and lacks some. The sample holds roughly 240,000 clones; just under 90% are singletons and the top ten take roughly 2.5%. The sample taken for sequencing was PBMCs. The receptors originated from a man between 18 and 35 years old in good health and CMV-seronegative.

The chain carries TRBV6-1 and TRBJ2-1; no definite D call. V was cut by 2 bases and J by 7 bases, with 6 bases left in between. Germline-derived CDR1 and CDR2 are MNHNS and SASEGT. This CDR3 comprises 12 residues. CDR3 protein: CASSERRNEQFF. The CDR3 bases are TGTGCCAGCAGTGAACGTCGGAATGAGCAGTTCTTC.

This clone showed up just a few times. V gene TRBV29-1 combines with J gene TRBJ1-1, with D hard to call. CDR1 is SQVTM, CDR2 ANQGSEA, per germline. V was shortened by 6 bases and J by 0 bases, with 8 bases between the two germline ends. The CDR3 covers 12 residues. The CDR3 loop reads CSVLGVNTEAFF. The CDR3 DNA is TGCAGCGTATTGGGAGTGAACACTGAAGCTTTCTTT.

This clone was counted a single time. In DNA form, the CDR3 reads TGTGCCAGCTCACCAGGTCGAGGCGAGCAGTACTTC. Translating it yields CASSPGRGEQYF. The chain combines TRBV18 with TRBJ2-7; D ambiguous. CDR3 length: 12 amino acids. The V end lost 2 bases, the J end lost 6 bases, and 8 bases lay between the germline ends. CDR1 and CDR2 (germline): KGHSH, LQKENI.

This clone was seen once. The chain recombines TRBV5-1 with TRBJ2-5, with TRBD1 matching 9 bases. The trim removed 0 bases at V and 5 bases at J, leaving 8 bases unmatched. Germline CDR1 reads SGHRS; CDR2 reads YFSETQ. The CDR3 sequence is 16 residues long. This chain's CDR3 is CASSLDTGGAGETQYF. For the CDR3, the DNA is TGCGCCAGCAGCTTGGACACAGGGGGCGCGGGGGAGACCCAGTACTTC.

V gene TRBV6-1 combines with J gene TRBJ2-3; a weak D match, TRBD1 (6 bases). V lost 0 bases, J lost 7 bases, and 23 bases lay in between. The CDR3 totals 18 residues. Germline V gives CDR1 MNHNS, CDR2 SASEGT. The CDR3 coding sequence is TGTGCCAGCAGTGAAGCACGAGGGACACCGATCCCCAAATATACGCAGTATTTT. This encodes CASSEARGTPIPKYTQYF.

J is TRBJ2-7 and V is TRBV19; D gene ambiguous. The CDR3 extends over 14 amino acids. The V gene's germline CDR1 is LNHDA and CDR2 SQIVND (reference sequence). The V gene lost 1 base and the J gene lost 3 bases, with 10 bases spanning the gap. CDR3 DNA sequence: TGTGCCAGTAGTATAGCGAACTCAAACTACGAGCAGTACTTC. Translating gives CASSIANSNYEQYF.

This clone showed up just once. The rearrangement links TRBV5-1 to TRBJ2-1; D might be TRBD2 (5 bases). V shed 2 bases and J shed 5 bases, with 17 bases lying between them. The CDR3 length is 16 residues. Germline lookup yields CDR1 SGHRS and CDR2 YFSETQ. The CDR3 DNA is TGCGCCAGCAGCTTATCGGGAAAGGGCTCGGACAATGAGCAGTTCTTC. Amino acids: CASSLSGKGSDNEQFF.

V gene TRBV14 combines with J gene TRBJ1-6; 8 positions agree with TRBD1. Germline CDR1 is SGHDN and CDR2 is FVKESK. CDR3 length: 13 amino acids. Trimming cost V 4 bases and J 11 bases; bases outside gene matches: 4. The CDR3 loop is CASSPRQGPPLHF. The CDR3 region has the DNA TGTGCCAGCAGCCCCAGACAGGGGCCACCCCTCCACTTT.